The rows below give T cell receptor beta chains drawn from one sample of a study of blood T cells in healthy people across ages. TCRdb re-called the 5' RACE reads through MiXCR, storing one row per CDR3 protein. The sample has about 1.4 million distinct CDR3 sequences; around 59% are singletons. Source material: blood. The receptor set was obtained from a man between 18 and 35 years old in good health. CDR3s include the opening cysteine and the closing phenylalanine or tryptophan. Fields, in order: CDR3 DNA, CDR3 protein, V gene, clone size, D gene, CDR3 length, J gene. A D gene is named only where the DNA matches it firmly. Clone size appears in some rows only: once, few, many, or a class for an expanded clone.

CDR3nt: TGCAGCGTGGACAGGGTCCGCTATGGCTACACCTTC
CDR3aa: CSVDRVRYGYTF
v_gene: TRBV29-1
abundance: few
d_gene: TRBD1
len: 12
j_gene: TRBJ1-2

CDR3nt: TGCGCCAGCAGCCAAGTTGGAACCGGGACTACCAATGAGCAGTTCTTC
CDR3aa: CASSQVGTGTTNEQFF
v_gene: TRBV4-1
abundance: few
d_gene: TRBD2
len: 16
j_gene: TRBJ2-1

CDR3nt: TGTGCCAGCTCACGATATAGGGGGCTGGTGGACGAGCAGTACTTC
CDR3aa: CASSRYRGLVDEQYF
v_gene: TRBV18
abundance: .
d_gene: TRBD1
len: 15
j_gene: TRBJ2-7

CDR3nt: TGCAGTGCTGTCCTGGACGAACAGGTGAACACTGAAGCTTTCTTT
CDR3aa: CSAVLDEQVNTEAFF
v_gene: TRBV20-1
abundance: .
d_gene: .
len: 15
j_gene: TRBJ1-1

CDR3nt: TGTGCCACCAGTGATCTGACAGCAGATACGCAGTATTTT
CDR3aa: CATSDLTADTQYF
v_gene: TRBV24-1
abundance: .
d_gene: .
len: 13
j_gene: TRBJ2-3

CDR3nt: TGTGCCAGCAGCGACCGACGGGGGAACTACGAGCAGTACTTC
CDR3aa: CASSDRRGNYEQYF
v_gene: TRBV7-2
abundance: few
d_gene: .
len: 14
j_gene: TRBJ2-7

CDR3nt: TGTGCCAGCAGACAGGGTGGGAGCACCGGGGAGCTGTTTTTT
CDR3aa: CASRQGGSTGELFF
v_gene: TRBV6-5
abundance: .
d_gene: .
len: 14
j_gene: TRBJ2-2

CDR3nt: TGTGCCAGCAGCTTATGGAGTGATCCCGCATCATATTCACCCCTCCACTTT
CDR3aa: CASSLWSDPASYSPLHF
v_gene: TRBV7-2
abundance: few
d_gene: .
len: 17
j_gene: TRBJ1-6

CDR3nt: TGTGCCAGTGAAAGTAGAGCGAGACAAGAGACCCAGTACTTC
CDR3aa: CASESRARQETQYF
v_gene: TRBV2
abundance: .
d_gene: .
len: 14
j_gene: TRBJ2-5

CDR3nt: TGTGCCAGCAGCAAAGGGACTAGCGGGAGTTACGAGCAGTACTTC
CDR3aa: CASSKGTSGSYEQYF
v_gene: TRBV3-1
abundance: .
d_gene: TRBD2
len: 15
j_gene: TRBJ2-7

CDR3nt: TGTGCCAGCAGCAGATCGACAGCCTATGGCTACACCTTC
CDR3aa: CASSRSTAYGYTF
v_gene: TRBV6-6
abundance: .
d_gene: .
len: 13
j_gene: TRBJ1-2

CDR3nt: TGCAGTCCTCGTTTGTTCCGGGAGGGGCAGACCGGGGAGCTGTTTTTT
CDR3aa: CSPRLFREGQTGELFF
v_gene: TRBV20-1
abundance: once
d_gene: TRBD2
len: 16
j_gene: TRBJ2-2

CDR3nt: TGTGCCAGCAGCTCCCACGAGGGCCTAGCCTACAATGAGCAGTACTTC
CDR3aa: CASSSHEGLAYNEQYF
v_gene: TRBV5-5
abundance: .
d_gene: .
len: 16
j_gene: TRBJ2-7

CDR3nt: TGTGCCAGCTCACCTCCTAAGGGACGAAGATATACGCAGTATTTT
CDR3aa: CASSPPKGRRYTQYF
v_gene: TRBV18
abundance: .
d_gene: .
len: 15
j_gene: TRBJ2-3

CDR3nt: TGTGCCAGCAGCCCCCTTGCCAGGGGTTTTCAGCAGTTCTTC
CDR3aa: CASSPLARGFQQFF
v_gene: TRBV7-2
abundance: .
d_gene: .
len: 14
j_gene: TRBJ2-1

CDR3nt: TGTGCCAGCAGCCAAGATGCAGCCGCGAACTATGGCTACACCTTC
CDR3aa: CASSQDAAANYGYTF
v_gene: TRBV4-2
abundance: .
d_gene: .
len: 15
j_gene: TRBJ1-2

CDR3nt: TGCGCCAGCAGCTTGTCTCCAGCCAAAAACATTCAGTACTTC
CDR3aa: CASSLSPAKNIQYF
v_gene: TRBV5-1
abundance: few
d_gene: .
len: 14
j_gene: TRBJ2-4

CDR3nt: TGTGCCATCAGTTCGACAGGGGGGGCAGATACGCAGTATTTT
CDR3aa: CAISSTGGADTQYF
v_gene: TRBV10-3
abundance: .
d_gene: TRBD1
len: 14
j_gene: TRBJ2-3

CDR3nt: TGTGCCATCAGTGGTGGGACTAGCGGGAGGTTAGGCGAGCAGTACTTC
CDR3aa: CAISGGTSGRLGEQYF
v_gene: TRBV10-3
abundance: .
d_gene: TRBD2
len: 16
j_gene: TRBJ2-7

CDR3nt: TGTGCCAGCGCCAACAGCAACTATGGCTACACCTTC
CDR3aa: CASANSNYGYTF
v_gene: TRBV7-2
abundance: .
d_gene: .
len: 12
j_gene: TRBJ1-2

CDR3nt: TGTGCCAGCAGCCAGGACAGGGGGTCCCTTACAGATACGCAGTATTTT
CDR3aa: CASSQDRGSLTDTQYF
v_gene: TRBV2
abundance: .
d_gene: TRBD1
len: 16
j_gene: TRBJ2-3

CDR3nt: TGTGCCAGCAGTTACCCCCGCAGGTCCACAGATACGCAGTATTTT
CDR3aa: CASSYPRRSTDTQYF
v_gene: TRBV28
abundance: few
d_gene: .
len: 15
j_gene: TRBJ2-3

CDR3nt: TGTGCCACTACGAGAGCGGGAGGCTCCTACGAGCAGTACTTC
CDR3aa: CATTRAGGSYEQYF
v_gene: TRBV10-3
abundance: few
d_gene: TRBD2
len: 14
j_gene: TRBJ2-7

CDR3nt: TGTGCCACCGTGAACAGGATATCCTATGGCTACACCTTC
CDR3aa: CATVNRISYGYTF
v_gene: TRBV6-5
abundance: .
d_gene: .
len: 13
j_gene: TRBJ1-2

CDR3nt: TGTGCCAGCAGCTTATCGACAGACTACGAGCAGTACTTC
CDR3aa: CASSLSTDYEQYF
v_gene: TRBV7-8
abundance: few
d_gene: .
len: 13
j_gene: TRBJ2-7

CDR3nt: TGCAGTGCTAGAGAAGGGGTTGGGATAATAAACTATGGCTACACCTTC
CDR3aa: CSAREGVGIINYGYTF
v_gene: TRBV20-1
abundance: .
d_gene: .
len: 16
j_gene: TRBJ1-2

CDR3nt: TGCGCCAGCAGCCAAGGACCGGGGGGTCAGCCCCAGCATTTT
CDR3aa: CASSQGPGGQPQHF
v_gene: TRBV4-1
abundance: .
d_gene: .
len: 14
j_gene: TRBJ1-5

CDR3nt: TGTGCCAGCAGCCAGCTAGCGGGGTCGGGAGAGACCCAGTACTTC
CDR3aa: CASSQLAGSGETQYF
v_gene: TRBV3-1
abundance: .
d_gene: TRBD2
len: 15
j_gene: TRBJ2-5

CDR3nt: TGTGCCAGCAGCGCCCTCATAGGGGGCACTGAAGCTTTCTTT
CDR3aa: CASSALIGGTEAFF
v_gene: TRBV2
abundance: .
d_gene: .
len: 14
j_gene: TRBJ1-1

CDR3nt: TGCAGTGCTAGTGAAGCGGGGCGCTACAATGAGCAGTTCTTC
CDR3aa: CSASEAGRYNEQFF
v_gene: TRBV20-1
abundance: .
d_gene: TRBD2
len: 14
j_gene: TRBJ2-1

CDR3nt: TGTGCCAGCGCGTCCGGTGACGCGCAAGAGACCCAGTACTTC
CDR3aa: CASASGDAQETQYF
v_gene: TRBV2
abundance: .
d_gene: .
len: 14
j_gene: TRBJ2-5

CDR3nt: TGCGCCAGCAGCTCAGTGGCGGGTAACACCGGGGAGCTGTTTTTT
CDR3aa: CASSSVAGNTGELFF
v_gene: TRBV4-3
abundance: .
d_gene: .
len: 15
j_gene: TRBJ2-2

CDR3nt: TGTGCCAGCAGCGCCCGGGACGGCAACTATGGCTACACCTTC
CDR3aa: CASSARDGNYGYTF
v_gene: TRBV2
abundance: .
d_gene: .
len: 14
j_gene: TRBJ1-2

CDR3nt: TGTGCCAGCAGTTCGGGACTAGCGAGAGGGCCGTCAGACGAGCAGTACTTC
CDR3aa: CASSSGLARGPSDEQYF
v_gene: TRBV5-6
abundance: .
d_gene: TRBD2
len: 17
j_gene: TRBJ2-7

CDR3nt: TGCGCCAGCAGCGAGGGACAGGGGTTGTACAATGAGCAGTTCTTC
CDR3aa: CASSEGQGLYNEQFF
v_gene: TRBV5-1
abundance: .
d_gene: TRBD1
len: 15
j_gene: TRBJ2-1

CDR3nt: TGTGCCAGCACCAATATTTGGGCAGGACTCATCAATGAGCAGTTCTTC
CDR3aa: CASTNIWAGLINEQFF
v_gene: TRBV28
abundance: few
d_gene: .
len: 16
j_gene: TRBJ2-1

CDR3nt: TGTGCCAGCAGCTTAGACCCGGGACAGTTTCAGCCCCAGCATTTT
CDR3aa: CASSLDPGQFQPQHF
v_gene: TRBV11-2
abundance: .
d_gene: TRBD1
len: 15
j_gene: TRBJ1-5

CDR3nt: TGTGCCAGCAGCCCATTGGAGGCCTACAATGAGCAGTTCTTC
CDR3aa: CASSPLEAYNEQFF
v_gene: TRBV9
abundance: few
d_gene: .
len: 14
j_gene: TRBJ2-1

CDR3nt: TGTGCCAGCAGGGTAGCGGGAGTGAGAACCGGGGAGCTGTTTTTT
CDR3aa: CASRVAGVRTGELFF
v_gene: TRBV2
abundance: few
d_gene: TRBD2
len: 15
j_gene: TRBJ2-2